The 17 T cell receptor beta chains in this list originate from one sample, sequenced in a study of T cell responses to AZD1222 COVID-19 vaccine. TCRdb's table, derived via immunoSEQ multiplex PCR, lists solely in-frame clones and lacks some. The sample includes 130,000 or so clones, around 91% of them seen just once. Specimen: peripheral blood, collected on day 0 of AZD1222 vaccination. The receptors derive from an adult in good health.

V usage is TRBV3-1 (or the pseudogene TRBV3-2) and J usage is TRBJ1-3, with a weak D call TRBD1 (5 bases). CDR1 and CDR2 from the germline V gene are LGHDT and YNNKEL (reference sequence). This CDR3 has 14 amino acids. Trimming shortened V by 5 bases and J by 0 bases, and 8 bases separated the two germline ends. CDR3 loop: CASSYRPSGNTIYF. The DNA for the CDR3 is TGTGCCAGCAGCTACAGGCCCTCTGGAAACACCATATATTTT.

V and J are TRBV7-9 and TRBJ2-1; D gene unclear. Germline CDR1 SEHNR, CDR2 FQNEAQ (reference sequence). The CDR3 runs 12 residues. V was trimmed by 5 bases and J by 5 bases, leaving 7 bases between them. In DNA, the CDR3 is TGTGCCAGCAGCCCCCCTAACAATGAGCAGTTCTTC. Residues: CASSPPNNEQFF.

V is TRBV3-1 (or the pseudogene TRBV3-2) and J is TRBJ2-3; weak D call: TRBD1 (5 bases). The CDR3 spans 14 residues. CDR1 is LGHDT, CDR2 YNNKEL, per germline (reference sequence). V shed 4 bases and J shed 3 bases, with 11 bases lying between them. The CDR3 DNA reads TGTGCCAGCAGCCCTCAGAAGGGGACAGATACGCAGTATTTT. It encodes CASSPQKGTDTQYF.

This clone was detected once. The chain combines TRBV11-2 with TRBJ2-3; D not certain. CDR1 is SGHAT, CDR2 FQNNGV, per germline. The V gene lost 1 base and the J gene lost 3 bases, with 8 bases spanning the gap. The CDR3 contains 14 residues. The CDR3 DNA reads as TGTGCCAGCAGCTTAGGGCAAGGGACAGATACGCAGTATTTT. This sequence encodes CASSLGQGTDTQYF.

The gene calls are TRBV7-9 and TRBJ2-3; D call uncertain. The germline V gene has CDR1 SEHNR and CDR2 FQNEAQ (reference sequence). The CDR3 has 14 residues. The V end was cut by 5 bases, the J end by 0 bases, with 9 bases between. The CDR3 sequence is CASSRLGSTDTQYF. The CDR3, as DNA: TGTGCCAGCAGCCGCTTGGGAAGCACAGATACGCAGTATTTT.

The chain is built from TRBV15 and TRBJ2-7; 13 bases map to TRBD2. This CDR3 comprises 15 residues. CDR1 and CDR2 from the germline V gene are LNHNV and YYDKDF (reference sequence). The V gene end was trimmed by 3 bases and the J gene end by 3 bases; junction bases not matched to a gene: 2. CDR3 in amino acids: CATSRGLAGIYEQYV. DNA of the CDR3: TGTGCCACCAGCAGGGGACTAGCGGGGATCTACGAGCAGTACGTC.

This sequence joins TRBV6-5 and TRBJ1-3, with D unresolved. Trimming took off 5 bases at V and 0 bases at J, with 8 bases between the two ends. CDR3 length equals 14 residues. The germline CDR1 and CDR2 sequences are MNHEY and SVGAGI. In DNA form, the CDR3 reads TGTGCCAGCAGTATAGAAGACTCTGGAAACACCATATATTTT. Translation: CASSIEDSGNTIYF.

The rearrangement joins TRBV12-5 to TRBJ2-1; D remains unclear. CDR1 is LGHNT and CDR2 is FRNRAP in the germline V gene. V dropped 0 bases and J dropped 8 bases, with 5 bases sitting between them. This CDR3 spans 12 amino acids. This CDR3 is CASGLVLDEQFF. DNA of the CDR3: TGTGCTAGTGGTTTGGTATTGGATGAGCAGTTCTTC.

Here the CDR3 DNA reads TGCAGCGTTGAAGATAGGTCGGCTGGGGCCAACGTCCTGACTTTC. Translated, it gives CSVEDRSAGANVLTF. The chain links TRBV29-1 to TRBJ2-6, with D hard to call. V lost 0 bases to trimming and J lost 2 bases, with 8 bases between them. This CDR3 is built from 15 residues. Germline V gives CDR1 SQVTM, CDR2 ANQGSEA. Using reference TRBV29-1 and TRBJ2-6 for the parts outside the CDR3, the full variable domain is SAVISQKPSRDICQRGTSLTIQCQVDSQVTMMFWYRQQPGQSLTLIATANQGSEATYESGFVIDKFPISRPNLTFSTLTVSNMSPEDSSIYLCSVEDRSAGANVLTFGAGSRLTVL.

The J gene is TRBJ2-5, the V gene TRBV10-1; possibly TRBD2 for D (5 bases). The CDR3 totals 14 residues. From germline, CDR1 is WNHNN and CDR2 SYGVQD (reference sequence). Trimming removed 4 bases at V and 7 bases at J, with 16 bases between. CDR3 loop: CASSAGIQAGTQYF. The CDR3 DNA reads TGCGCCAGCAGTGCCGGGATCCAAGCAGGGACCCAGTACTTC.

The chain uses TRBV7-2 and TRBJ2-5; D remains unclear. The CDR3 has 15 amino acids. Trimming cost V 5 bases and J 1 base, with 14 bases left between them. The germline V gene has CDR1 SGHTA and CDR2 FQGNSA. CDR3 sequence: CASSPSPISQETQYF. DNA of the CDR3: TGTGCCAGCAGCCCCTCTCCAATCTCCCAAGAGACCCAGTACTTC.

J is TRBJ2-7 and V is TRBV7-2, with 8 bases aligning to TRBD1. The CDR3 length is 16 residues. V shed 4 bases, J shed 2 bases, and the junction held 10 bases outside the gene matches. Germline CDR1 SGHTA, CDR2 FQGNSA. The CDR3 region has the DNA TGTGCCAGCAGCTCCCCCTCGACAGGGGAACCCTACGAGCAGTACTTC. Translating it yields CASSSPSTGEPYEQYF.

In DNA form, the CDR3 reads TGTGCCAGCAGCCTCGTAGGGGAAGGAAACACCATATATTTT. As protein: CASSLVGEGNTIYF. The chain combines TRBV5-5 with TRBJ1-3, with a tentative D call TRBD1 (5 bases). The CDR3 covers 14 residues. The germline V gene has CDR1 SGHKS and CDR2 YYEKEE (reference sequence). Trimming cost V 4 bases and J 4 bases, with 12 bases left between them.

The J gene is TRBJ1-5, the V gene TRBV6-6; 7 bases are a match to TRBD1. Trimming at V came to 7 bases and at J to 0 bases, leaving 6 bases not matched to a gene. From germline, CDR1 is MNHNY and CDR2 SVGAGI (reference sequence). CDR3 length: 15 residues. This CDR3 is CASKPGQNSNQPQHF. CDR3 nucleotides: TGTGCCAGCAAGCCGGGACAGAATAGCAATCAGCCCCAGCATTTT.

The rearrangement uses TRBV10-3 and TRBJ2-1; no reliable D call. The ends were cut back, 4 bases at V and 10 bases at J, with 11 bases in the middle. The CDR3 sequence is 12 residues long. Germline values: CDR1 ENHRY, CDR2 SYGVKD. CDR3 sequence reads: CAISVVLGEQFF. The CDR3 nucleotides are TGTGCCATCAGTGTCGTTTTAGGGGAGCAGTTCTTC.

The DNA for the CDR3 is TGTGCCAGTAGTTTTAAGACAGGGACGGTCTTAAGAGAAAAACTGTTTTTT. It is translated as CASSFKTGTVLREKLFF. The chain combines TRBV19 with TRBJ1-4; TRBD1 agrees at 7 bases. The germline CDR1 and CDR2 sequences are LNHDA and SQIVND (reference sequence). This CDR3 spans 17 amino acids. V shed 5 bases and J 8 bases; nucleotides not matched to a gene: 17.

The V gene is TRBV19, the J gene TRBJ2-1; 13 bases map to TRBD2. Germline CDR1 reads LNHDA; CDR2 reads SQIVND (reference sequence). The J segment lost 6 bases and the V segment lost 4 bases, leaving 9 bases of the junction unmatched. The CDR3 consists of 17 residues. CDR3 loop: CASSTSQLAGGANEQFF. DNA for the CDR3: TGTGCCAGTAGTACCTCCCAACTAGCGGGAGGGGCCAATGAGCAGTTCTTC. Drawing the rest from reference TRBV19 and TRBJ2-1, the complete variable domain is DGGITQSPKYLFRKEGQNVTLSCEQNLNHDAMYWYRQDPGQGLRLIYYSQIVNDFQKGDIAEGYSVSREKKESFPLTVTSAQKNPTAFYLCASSTSQLAGGANEQFFGPGTRLTVL.